The 18 T cell receptor beta chains below come from one sample, sequenced in a study of blood T cell repertoires in COVID-19. TCRdb keeps only in-frame clones here, not all; method: immunoSEQ multiplex PCR. The sample gives 60,000 to 95,000 clones, 80% to 90% of which show up once; approximately 6.4% is in the top ten. The sequencing sample was made of peripheral blood. The receptors originated from a woman in her forties or fifties with acute or convalescent COVID-19.

To note about this clone: Other DNA sequences in the sample encode the same CDR3. This chain links TRBV19 with TRBJ1-1; 9 nucleotides line up with TRBD1. V was pared by 5 bases and J by 2 bases, with 6 bases of the junction left unmatched. Per the germline V gene, CDR1 is LNHDA and CDR2 is SQIVND (reference sequence). The CDR3 totals 15 residues. CDR3: CASSSRTGVNTEAFF. The CDR3 DNA follows: TGTGCCAGTAGTTCCCGGACAGGGGTAAACACTGAAGCTTTCTTT.

The gene calls are TRBV30 and TRBJ1-4, with 9 nucleotides matching TRBD1. The CDR3 is made up of 14 amino acids. CDR1 and CDR2 from the germline V gene are GTSNPN and SVGIG (reference sequence). V shed 2 bases, J shed 5 bases, and the junction held 3 bases outside the gene matches. For the CDR3, the DNA is TGTGCCTGGAGTTACGGGACAGGGAATGAAAAACTGTTTTTT. This encodes CAWSYGTGNEKLFF.

V gene TRBV2 combines with J gene TRBJ1-5, with 10 bases that match TRBD1. Trimming cost V 6 bases and J 0 bases; bases outside gene matches: 14. This CDR3 comprises 19 residues. CDR1 is SNHLY, CDR2 FYNNEI, per germline. DNA for the CDR3: TGTGCCAGCAGGGAGACAGGGGGCCTGAATCAATTTAGCAATCAGCCCCAGCATTTT. Translating it yields CASRETGGLNQFSNQPQHF. Combining the CDR3 with reference TRBV2 and TRBJ1-5 gives the whole variable domain EPEVTQTPSHQVTQMGQEVILRCVPISNHLYFYWYRQILGQKVEFLVSFYNNEISEKSEIFDDQFSVERPDGSNFTLKIRSTKLEDSAMYFCASRETGGLNQFSNQPQHFGDGTRLSIL.

This chain links TRBV19 with TRBJ2-7; perhaps TRBD1 as D (6 bases). The CDR3 extends over 17 amino acids. From germline, CDR1 is LNHDA and CDR2 SQIVND (reference sequence). With 4 bases removed from V and 3 bases from J, the gap between germline ends came to 22 bases. CDR3 nucleotide sequence: TGTGCCAGTAGTAAAAGGGACAACCTAGGGCCCAACTACGAGCAGTACTTC. Translation gives CASSKRDNLGPNYEQYF.

The rearrangement links TRBV7-3 to TRBJ2-2, with TRBD1 matching 10 bases. CDR1 is SGHTA and CDR2 is FQGTGA in the germline V gene. The CDR3 spans 16 residues. J lost 5 bases, V lost 4 bases, and 7 bases had no gene match. This chain's CDR3 is CASSSVPGQGTGELFF. CDR3 nucleotide sequence: TGTGCCAGCAGCTCCGTCCCGGGACAGGGGACCGGGGAGCTGTTTTTT.

This chain joins TRBV9 and TRBJ2-7, with 8 nucleotides matching TRBD1. From germline, CDR1 is SGDLS and CDR2 YYNGEE. The CDR3 contains 17 residues. V was clipped by 0 bases and J by 3 bases; unmatched bases: 11. The CDR3: CASSVGGGQGLNYEQYF. The CDR3 coding sequence is TGTGCCAGCAGCGTAGGGGGAGGACAGGGCCTTAACTACGAGCAGTACTTC.

This clone was counted a single time. The rearrangement links TRBV3-1 (or the pseudogene TRBV3-2) to TRBJ2-7; 10 nucleotides align to TRBD1. This CDR3 has 14 amino acids. Per germline, CDR1 LGHDT and CDR2 YNNKEL (reference sequence). V was clipped by 9 bases and J by 0 bases; unmatched bases: 5. The CDR3 nucleotides read TGTGCCAGAAGACAGGGGGCCAGCTCCTACGAGCAGTACTTC. The encoded protein is CARRQGASSYEQYF.

The J gene is TRBJ2-7, the V gene TRBV19; 7 bases are a match to TRBD2. V lost 7 bases to trimming and J lost 6 bases; unmatched junction nucleotides: 18. Germline-derived CDR1 and CDR2 are LNHDA and SQIVND (reference sequence). This CDR3 is built from 16 residues. The CDR3 nucleotides read TGTGCCAGTATGGGGTCGCGGGAGCCCTCCCCCTCCGAGCAGTACTTC. It codes for CASMGSREPSPSEQYF.

J is TRBJ2-5 and V is TRBV2; TRBD2 aligns across 8 bases. CDR3 length equals 16 residues. The V and J ends lost 6 bases and 2 bases, in that order; junction bases with no gene match: 11. Germline V gene sequence: CDR1 SNHLY, CDR2 FYNNEI. In nucleotides, the CDR3 is TGTGCCAGCAGGGCATCACTCGGGGGGGCACAAGAGACCCAGTACTTC. It encodes CASRASLGGAQETQYF.

The CDR3 loop is CASSVDHNQPQHF. In DNA form, the CDR3 reads TGTGCCAGCAGCGTAGATCACAATCAGCCCCAGCATTTT. The chain combines TRBV9 with TRBJ1-5; D unclear. The CDR3 is 13 residues long. V was trimmed by 0 bases and J by 3 bases, leaving 4 bases between them. Germline CDR1 is SGDLS and CDR2 is YYNGEE.

V and J are TRBV19 and TRBJ1-5; 9 positions agree with TRBD1. Germline V gene data show CDR1 as LNHDA and CDR2 as SQIVND (reference sequence). CDR3 length equals 15 residues. J was trimmed by 6 bases and V by 6 bases; bases with no gene match: 9. CDR3 sequence: CASRTRDRDGQPQHF. CDR3 coding DNA: TGTGCCAGTAGGACCCGGGACAGGGATGGTCAGCCCCAGCATTTT.

This clone was counted once. This chain uses TRBV27 with TRBJ2-5; weak D call: TRBD1 (6 bases). Germline values: CDR1 MNHEY, CDR2 SMNVEV (reference sequence). The V end was cut by 2 bases, the J end by 4 bases, with 11 bases between. The CDR3 consists of 14 residues. The CDR3, as DNA: TGTGCCAGCAGTTTAAGTGGGGGCTCAGAGACCCAGTACTTC. It specifies CASSLSGGSETQYF.

The chain links TRBV29-1 to TRBJ2-3; 11 nucleotides match TRBD2. Germline CDR1 and CDR2: SQVTM and ANQGSEA. The CDR3 spans 17 residues. Trimming cost V 3 bases and J 0 bases; bases outside gene matches: 8. The chain's CDR3 is CSVDGSGGARSTDTQYF. For the CDR3, the DNA is TGCAGCGTTGATGGTAGCGGGGGGGCCCGAAGCACAGATACGCAGTATTTT.

This chain uses TRBV30 with TRBJ2-5, with 12 bases fitting TRBD1. The CDR3 covers 14 residues. CDR1 and CDR2 (germline): GTSNPN, SVGIG (reference sequence). Trimming cost V 4 bases and J 4 bases; bases outside gene matches: 4. CDR3 sequence: CAWNGGQGAETQYF. The CDR3, as DNA: TGTGCCTGGAATGGGGGACAGGGGGCAGAGACCCAGTACTTC.

The chain uses TRBV5-1 and TRBJ2-3; 11 positions match TRBD2. Germline V CDR1 and CDR2: SGHRS, YFSETQ. Trimming at V came to 7 bases and at J to 0 bases, leaving 4 bases not matched to a gene. This CDR3 has 15 amino acids. CDR3 amino acids: CASGTSGSSTDTQYF. The CDR3 nucleotides are TGCGCCAGCGGGACTAGCGGATCTAGCACAGATACGCAGTATTTT.

This chain uses TRBV27 with TRBJ2-3; possible D gene TRBD1, 5 bases. CDR1 and CDR2 from the germline V gene are MNHEY and SMNVEV (reference sequence). The CDR3 totals 14 residues. Between the trimmed V and J ends, which lost 1 base and 6 bases, there was a span of 11 bases. The CDR3 DNA reads TGTGCCAGCAGTTTATGGCCGTCAGGGGATACGCAGTATTTT. Protein: CASSLWPSGDTQYF.

The chain recombines TRBV7-5 with TRBJ2-2; the D segment call TRBD2 is taken from the table without a DNA check. TRBV7-5 has pseudogene status. CDR3 length: 18 amino acids. CDR3: CARSPISGGRRSWGELFF. CDR3 DNA: TGTGCCAGAAGCCCAATCAGTGGCGGGAGGAGGTCCTGGGGGGAGCTGTTTTTT.

The chain links TRBV4-2 to TRBJ2-7; D is unclear. Germline V gene lookup returns CDR1 LGHNA and CDR2 YNFKEQ. The CDR3 sequence is 14 residues long. Between the trimmed V and J ends, which lost 0 bases and 3 bases, there was a span of 9 bases. For the CDR3, the DNA is TGTGCCAGCAGCCAAGATCTAGTGGACTACGAGCAGTACTTC. It codes for CASSQDLVDYEQYF.